This T cell receptor beta chain was found in a study of beta chain features in type 1 diabetes. Study-level results: Compared with healthy donors, patients appeared to share more similar naive, central memory and regulatory TCRB repertoires. Fewer junction insertions and more nucleotide deletions appeared in type 1 diabetes patients. Researchers report that Type 1 diabetes patients had moderately but significantly shorter TCRB CDR3s across all four CD4+ subsets.

The germline V gene has CDR1 MNHEY and CDR2 SMNVEV (reference sequence). The CDR3 length is 13 residues. Deletions cut 3 bases from V and 3 bases from J, with 6 bases between. CD45RO/CCR7/CD25/CD127/CD95/CD27 staining was used to isolate CD4+ naive, central memory, regulatory and stem cell-like memory cells by sorting. On this clone: Its antigen remains unknown.

Isolated RNA was reverse transcribed in full, so expressed TCRB transcripts were sequenced. TCRdb's copy holds only in-frame clones and misses some; the assay was immunoSEQ multiplex PCR. The data contain under 850,000 clones, around an eighth of them singletons. This chain uses TRBV27 with TRBJ1-5, with unresolved D. This sequence originates from a man aged 18 to 30 with type 1 diabetes. The sample consisted of naive CD4+ T cells from blood. The CDR3 loop reads CASSFSTNQPQHF. The CDR3 DNA follows: TGTGCCAGCAGTTTTTCTACCAATCAGCCCCAGCATTTT.